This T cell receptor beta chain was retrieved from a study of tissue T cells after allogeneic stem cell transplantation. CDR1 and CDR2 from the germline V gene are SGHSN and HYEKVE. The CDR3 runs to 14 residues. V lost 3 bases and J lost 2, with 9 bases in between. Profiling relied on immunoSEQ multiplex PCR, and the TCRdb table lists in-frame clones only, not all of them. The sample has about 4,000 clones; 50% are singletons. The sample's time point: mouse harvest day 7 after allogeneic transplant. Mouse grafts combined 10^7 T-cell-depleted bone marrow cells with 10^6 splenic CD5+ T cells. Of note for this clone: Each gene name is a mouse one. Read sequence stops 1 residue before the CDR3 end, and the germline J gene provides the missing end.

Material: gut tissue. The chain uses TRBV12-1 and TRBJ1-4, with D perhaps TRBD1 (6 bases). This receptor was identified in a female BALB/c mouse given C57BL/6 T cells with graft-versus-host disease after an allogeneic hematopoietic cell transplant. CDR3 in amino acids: CASSWDKSNERLFF. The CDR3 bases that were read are TGTGCCAGCTCTTGGGACAAATCCAACGAAAGATTATTT.